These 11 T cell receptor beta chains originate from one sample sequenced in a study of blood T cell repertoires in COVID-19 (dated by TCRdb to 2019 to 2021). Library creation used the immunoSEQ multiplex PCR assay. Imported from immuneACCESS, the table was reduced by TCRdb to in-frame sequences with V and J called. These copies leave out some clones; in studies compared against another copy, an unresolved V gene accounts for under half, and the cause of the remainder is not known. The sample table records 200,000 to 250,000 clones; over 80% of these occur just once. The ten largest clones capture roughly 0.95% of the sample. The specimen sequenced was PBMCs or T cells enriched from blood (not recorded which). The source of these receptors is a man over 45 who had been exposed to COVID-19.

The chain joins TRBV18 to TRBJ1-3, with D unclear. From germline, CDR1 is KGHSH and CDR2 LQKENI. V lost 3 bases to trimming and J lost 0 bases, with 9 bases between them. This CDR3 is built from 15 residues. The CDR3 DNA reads TGTGCCAGCTCACCCGGTCAAAGCTCTGGAAACACCATATATTTT. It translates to CASSPGQSSGNTIYF.

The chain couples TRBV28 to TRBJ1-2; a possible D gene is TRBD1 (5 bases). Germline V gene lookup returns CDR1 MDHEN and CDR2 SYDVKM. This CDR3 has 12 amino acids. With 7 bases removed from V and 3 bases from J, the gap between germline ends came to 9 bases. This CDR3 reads CASINRYYGYTF. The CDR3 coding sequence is TGTGCCAGCATAAACAGGTACTATGGCTACACCTTC.

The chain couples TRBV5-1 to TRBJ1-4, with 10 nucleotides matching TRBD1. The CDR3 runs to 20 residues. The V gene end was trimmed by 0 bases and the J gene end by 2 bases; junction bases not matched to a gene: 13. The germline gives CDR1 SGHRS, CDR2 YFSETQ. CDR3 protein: CASSLASEGQGRWTNEKLFF. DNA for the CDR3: TGCGCCAGCAGCTTGGCGTCGGAGGGACAGGGGAGGTGGACTAATGAAAAACTGTTTTTT.

The CDR3 loop reads CASSRTGNYGYTF. CDR3 coding DNA: TGCGCCAGCAGCCGGACAGGGAACTATGGCTACACCTTC. The V and J genes are TRBV4-1 and TRBJ1-2; 8 bases map to TRBD1. CDR1 and CDR2 from the germline V gene are MGHRA and YSYEKL. The CDR3 is 13 amino acids. Trimming removed 4 bases from V and 2 bases from J; junction bases left unmatched: 0.

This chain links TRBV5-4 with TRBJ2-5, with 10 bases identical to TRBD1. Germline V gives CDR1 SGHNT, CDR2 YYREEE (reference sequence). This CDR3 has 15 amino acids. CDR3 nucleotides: TGTGCGACCCGACAGGGGGCCTTTTCTAGAGAGACCCAGTACTTC. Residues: CATRQGAFSRETQYF. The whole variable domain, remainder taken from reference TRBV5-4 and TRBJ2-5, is ETGVTQSPTHLIKTRGQQVTLRCSSQSGHNTVSWYQQALGQGPQFIFQYYREEENGRGNFPPRFSGLQFPNYSSELNVNALELDDSALYLCATRQGAFSRETQYFGPGTRLLVL.

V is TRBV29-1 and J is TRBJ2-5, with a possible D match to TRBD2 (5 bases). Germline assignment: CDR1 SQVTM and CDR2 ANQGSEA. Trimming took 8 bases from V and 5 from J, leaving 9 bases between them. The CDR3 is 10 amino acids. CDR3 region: CSSWEETQYF. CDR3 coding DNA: TGCAGCTCTTGGGAGGAGACCCAGTACTTC.

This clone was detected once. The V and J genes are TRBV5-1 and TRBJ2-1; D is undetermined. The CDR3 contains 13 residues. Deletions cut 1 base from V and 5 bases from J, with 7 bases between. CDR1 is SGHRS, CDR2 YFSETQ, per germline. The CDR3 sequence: CASSLSRHNEQFF. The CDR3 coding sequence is TGCGCCAGCAGCTTGTCCAGGCACAATGAGCAGTTCTTC.

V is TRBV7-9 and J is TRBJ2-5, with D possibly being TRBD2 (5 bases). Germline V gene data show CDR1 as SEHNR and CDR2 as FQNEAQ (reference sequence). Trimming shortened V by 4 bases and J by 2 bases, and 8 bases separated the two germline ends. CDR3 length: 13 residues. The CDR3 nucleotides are TGTGCCAGCAGCTCGCGGGTGCAAGAGACCCAGTACTTC. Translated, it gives CASSSRVQETQYF. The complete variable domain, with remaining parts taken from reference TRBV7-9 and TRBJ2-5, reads DTGVSQNPRHKITKRGQNVTFRCDPISEHNRLYWYRQTLGQGPEFLTYFQNEAQLEKSRLLSDRFSAERPKGSFSTLEIQRTEQGDSAMYLCASSSRVQETQYFGPGTRLLVL.

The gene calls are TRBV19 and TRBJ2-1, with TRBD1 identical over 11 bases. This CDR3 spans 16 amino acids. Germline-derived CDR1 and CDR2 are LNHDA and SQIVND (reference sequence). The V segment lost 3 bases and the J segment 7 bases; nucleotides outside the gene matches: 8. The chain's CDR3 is CASSISWTGGLNEQFF. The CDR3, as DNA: TGTGCCAGTAGTATTTCGTGGACAGGGGGCTTGAATGAGCAGTTCTTC. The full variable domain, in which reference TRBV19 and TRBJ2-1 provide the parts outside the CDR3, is DGGITQSPKYLFRKEGQNVTLSCEQNLNHDAMYWYRQDPGQGLRLIYYSQIVNDFQKGDIAEGYSVSREKKESFPLTVTSAQKNPTAFYLCASSISWTGGLNEQFFGPGTRLTVL.

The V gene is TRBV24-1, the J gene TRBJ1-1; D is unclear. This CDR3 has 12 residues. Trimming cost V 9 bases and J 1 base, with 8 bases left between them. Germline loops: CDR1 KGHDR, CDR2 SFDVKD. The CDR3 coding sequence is TGTGCCACCTCTCTCGGGAACACTGAAGCTTTCTTT. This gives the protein CATSLGNTEAFF.

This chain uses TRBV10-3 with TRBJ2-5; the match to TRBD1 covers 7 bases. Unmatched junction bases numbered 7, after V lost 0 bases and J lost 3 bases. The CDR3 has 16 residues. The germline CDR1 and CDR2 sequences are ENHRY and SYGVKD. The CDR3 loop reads CAISESPGQLEETQYF. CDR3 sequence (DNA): TGTGCCATCAGTGAGTCTCCGGGACAGCTCGAAGAGACCCAGTACTTC.